These 9 T cell receptor beta chains came from one sample sequenced in a study of blood T cell repertoires in COVID-19. Data came from immunoSEQ multiplex PCR; TCRdb stores just in-frame clones and leaves some out. The sample shows 150,000 to 200,000 clones, approximately 86% of them seen only once. Sequencing was carried out using peripheral blood. These receptors originate from a man aged 45 to 65 with active or convalescent COVID-19.

The rearrangement joins TRBV5-1 to TRBJ2-7; the match to TRBD1 covers 11 bases. J gave up 3 bases and V 1 base, and 6 bases lay outside the gene matches. The CDR3 extends over 16 amino acids. Germline CDR1 is SGHRS and CDR2 is YFSETQ. CDR3 residues: CASSLTGTGGIYEQYF. In nucleotides, the CDR3 is TGCGCCAGCAGCTTGACGGGGACAGGGGGAATCTACGAGCAGTACTTC.

V and J are TRBV11-2 and TRBJ1-2; D is undetermined. Germline CDR1 and CDR2: SGHAT and FQNNGV. V lost 1 base, J lost 8 bases, and 8 bases lay in between. The CDR3 extends over 12 amino acids. CDR3 coding DNA: TGTGCCAGCAGCTTAGCGAGTTTGGGCTACACCTTC. It is translated as CASSLASLGYTF. Together with reference TRBV11-2 and TRBJ1-2, the CDR3 gives the full variable domain: EAGVAQSPRYKIIEKRQSVAFWCNPISGHATLYWYQQILGQGPKLLIQFQNNGVVDDSQLPKDRFSAERLKGVDSTLKIQPAKLEDSAVYLCASSLASLGYTFGSGTRLTVV.

Concerning this clone itself: In the same sample, other DNA sequences code for this CDR3. This rearrangement joins TRBV30 to TRBJ1-5; no reliable D call. Germline V gene sequence: CDR1 GTSNPN, CDR2 SVGIG (reference sequence). The ends were cut back, 1 base at V and 4 bases at J, with 5 bases in the middle. The CDR3 runs 12 residues. The CDR3 DNA sequence: TGTGCCTGGAGTGGGAGAAATCAGCCCCAGCATTTT. It codes for CAWSGRNQPQHF.

V is TRBV24-1 and J is TRBJ2-2; 11 bases fit TRBD2. The CDR3 extends over 17 amino acids. CDR1 is KGHDR, CDR2 SFDVKD, per germline. Unmatched junction bases numbered 7, after V lost 4 bases and J lost 4 bases. In nucleotides, the CDR3 is TGTGCCACCAGTGACCCGGGACTAGCGGCTCCCACCGGGGAGCTGTTTTTT. It specifies CATSDPGLAAPTGELFF.

The DNA for the CDR3 is TGTGCCTGGGCCTTTGGTAGCGGGGTCTACAATGAGCAGTTCTTC. It yields the protein CAWAFGSGVYNEQFF. The V call is TRBV30, the J call TRBJ2-1; TRBD2 matches 8 bases. Germline V gene sequence: CDR1 GTSNPN, CDR2 SVGIG (reference sequence). V dropped 5 bases and J dropped 3; count of bases not matched to a gene: 9. CDR3 length equals 15 residues.

J is TRBJ1-5 and V is TRBV28, with a tentative D call TRBD1 (5 bases). V was pared by 6 bases and J by 9 bases, with 15 bases between. The CDR3 is made up of 13 amino acids. Germline V gene data show CDR1 as MDHEN and CDR2 as SYDVKM. The CDR3 is CASREGTGGPQHF. CDR3 bases: TGTGCCAGCAGGGAGGGGACCGGGGGGCCCCAGCATTTT.

Remarks on this clone: Other nucleotide sequences in the sample specify the same CDR3. The V call is TRBV5-1, the J call TRBJ2-7, with TRBD1 matching 11 bases. The CDR3 is 14 residues long. The germline gives CDR1 SGHRS, CDR2 YFSETQ. After removal of 4 bases from V and 4 bases from J, the junction contained 4 bases not matched to a gene. CDR3: CASSLGQGAYEQYF. The CDR3 DNA is TGCGCCAGCAGCCTCGGACAGGGGGCGTACGAGCAGTACTTC.

This chain joins TRBV14 and TRBJ2-3, with 7 nucleotides matching TRBD1. Trimming took 5 bases from V and 4 from J; bases not matched to a gene: 9. Germline lookup yields CDR1 SGHDN and CDR2 FVKESK. The CDR3 sequence is 15 residues long. The CDR3 sequence is CASSKTGMAADTQYF. The CDR3 DNA is TGTGCCAGCAGCAAGACAGGGATGGCGGCAGATACGCAGTATTTT.

The rearrangement links TRBV19 to TRBJ2-5; D ambiguous. V lost 3 bases, J lost 0 bases, and 8 bases lay in between. The CDR3 contains 14 residues. Per the germline V gene, CDR1 is LNHDA and CDR2 is SQIVND (reference sequence). The CDR3 DNA is TGTGCCAGTAGTATTTCAGAAAACCAAGAGACCCAGTACTTC. As protein: CASSISENQETQYF.